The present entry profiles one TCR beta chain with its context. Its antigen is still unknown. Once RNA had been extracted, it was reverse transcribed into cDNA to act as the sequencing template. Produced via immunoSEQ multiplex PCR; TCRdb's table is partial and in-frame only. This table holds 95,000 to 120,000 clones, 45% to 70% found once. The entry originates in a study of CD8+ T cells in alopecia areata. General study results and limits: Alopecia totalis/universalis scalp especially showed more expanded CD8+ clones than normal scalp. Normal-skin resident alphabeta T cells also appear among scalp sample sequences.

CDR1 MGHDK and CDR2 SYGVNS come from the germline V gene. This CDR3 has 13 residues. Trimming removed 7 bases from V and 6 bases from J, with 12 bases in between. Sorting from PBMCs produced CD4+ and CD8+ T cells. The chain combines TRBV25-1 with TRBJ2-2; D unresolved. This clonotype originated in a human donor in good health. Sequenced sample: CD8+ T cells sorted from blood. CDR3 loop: CASTKGLAGELFF. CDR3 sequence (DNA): TGTGCCAGCACTAAAGGTCTCGCCGGGGAGCTGTTTTTT.